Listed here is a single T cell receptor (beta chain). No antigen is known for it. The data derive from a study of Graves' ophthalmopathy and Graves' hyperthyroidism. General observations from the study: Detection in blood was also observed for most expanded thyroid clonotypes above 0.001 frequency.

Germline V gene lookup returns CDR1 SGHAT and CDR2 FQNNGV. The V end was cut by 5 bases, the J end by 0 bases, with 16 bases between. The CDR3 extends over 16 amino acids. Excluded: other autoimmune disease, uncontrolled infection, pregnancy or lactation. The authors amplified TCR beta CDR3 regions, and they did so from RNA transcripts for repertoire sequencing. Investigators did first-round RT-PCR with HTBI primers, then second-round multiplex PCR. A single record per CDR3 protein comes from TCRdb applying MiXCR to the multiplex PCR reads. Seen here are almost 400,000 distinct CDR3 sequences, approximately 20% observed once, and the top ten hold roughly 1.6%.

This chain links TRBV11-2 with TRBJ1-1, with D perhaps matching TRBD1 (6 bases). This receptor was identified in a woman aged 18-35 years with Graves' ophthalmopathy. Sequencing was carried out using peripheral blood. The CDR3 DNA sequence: TGTGCCAGCAGCGCCGGGACATACCCCATGAACACTGAAGCTTTCTTT. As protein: CASSAGTYPMNTEAFF.